What follows describes a single TCR beta chain. The CDR3 is made up of 14 amino acids. V was trimmed by 3 bases and J by 1 base, leaving 11 bases between them. Germline assignment: CDR1 DFQATT and CDR2 SNEGSKA (reference sequence). The data originate from a study of response to subunit inactivated influenza vaccine. TCRdb used MiXCR to reprocess the RT-PCR reads, holding one entry per CDR3 protein. This table has around 480,000 distinct CDR3 sequences, 11% appearing once. The sequences come from PBMCs from blood, collected about 6 weeks after vaccination. This receptor was identified in a man aged 45-65 years who received an inactivated influenza vaccine. This chain links TRBV20-1 with TRBJ2-3; D not resolved. CDR3 sequence: CSASVYVRTDTQYF. DNA of the CDR3: TGCAGTGCTAGCGTGTACGTCCGCACAGATACGCAGTATTTT.